These T cell receptor beta chains were read from a single sample in a study of regulatory T cells in long-lasting Graves disease. TCRdb passed the multiplex PCR reads through MiXCR, listing each CDR3 protein once. The profile shows approximately 690,000 distinct CDR3 sequences, approximately 31% of them singletons. Here the sequenced sample was peripheral blood mononuclear cells (PBMCs), taken when the disease was refractory, from a patient treated with antithyroid drugs. These receptors were obtained from a female donor with Graves disease. CDR3s include the opening cysteine and the closing phenylalanine or tryptophan. The D gene is left open where the match is weak. Expanded clones are given a class, and other clones once, few, many or no size at all.

few,TRBJ1-6,TRBD1,TRBV7-9,TGTGCCAGCAGCCCGACAGGGGAACATAATTCACCCCTCCACTTT,CASSPTGEHNSPLHF
few,TRBJ2-5,.,TRBV10-3,TGTGCCATCAGTGTCCTAGCTCGGGAGACCCAGTACTTC,CAISVLARETQYF
few,TRBJ1-1,.,TRBV30,TGTGCCAAGTCCAGGACCGGGGACACTGAAGCTTTCTTT,CAKSRTGDTEAFF
many,TRBJ2-7,TRBD1,TRBV2,TGTGCCAGCAGGGGAGACAGGGACTCCTACGAGCAGTACTTC,CASRGDRDSYEQYF
.,TRBJ2-5,.,TRBV4-1,TGCGCCAGCAGCCAAGGGGTGAAAATACAAGAGACCCAGTACTTC,CASSQGVKIQETQYF
many,TRBJ1-1,.,TRBV2,TGTGCCAAAGAGGGCCCCGGGGGCGGCGTCGGCACTGAAGCTTTCTTT,CAKEGPGGGVGTEAFF
.,TRBJ1-6,TRBD1,TRBV25-1,TGTGCCAGCAGTGAATCGATAGGGGGCGTCCATAATTCACCCCTCCACTTT,CASSESIGGVHNSPLHF
.,TRBJ2-4,.,TRBV29-1,TGCAGCGTTGAAACCGGGGCAGGGTTAAGCATTCAGTACTTC,CSVETGAGLSIQYF
few,TRBJ2-1,TRBD2,TRBV10-2,TGCGCCAGCAGTGAGGGTGGGTCTAGCGGGGGGAAGTTCTTC,CASSEGGSSGGKFF
few,TRBJ1-2,.,TRBV4-1,TGCGCCAGCGGCAAGGTTGGGGGAGATGGCTACACCTTC,CASGKVGGDGYTF
.,TRBJ1-1,TRBD1,TRBV5-1,TGCGCCAGCAGCTTTGGGACAGAGAGCACTGAAGCTTTCTTT,CASSFGTESTEAFF
few,TRBJ1-1,TRBD1,TRBV20-1,TGCAGTGCTAGGGTGGGTCGACAGGGGCCCCTTTTCTTT,CSARVGRQGPLFF
.,TRBJ1-1,.,TRBV10-3,TGTGCCATCAGGGGGGGCCTGGGTGCTGAAGCTTTCTTT,CAIRGGLGAEAFF
few,TRBJ1-2,TRBD1,TRBV19,TGTGCCAGTAGTACCAGGACAGGGATGAACTATGGCTACACCTTC,CASSTRTGMNYGYTF
few,TRBJ1-1,.,TRBV11-2,TGTGCCAGCAGTCACTCGGGGGAGGGTGAAGCTTTCTTT,CASSHSGEGEAFF
.,TRBJ1-2,TRBD1,TRBV7-9,TGTGCCAGCAGCTTGTATCAGGGGGTCTCTGGCTACACCTTC,CASSLYQGVSGYTF
.,TRBJ2-5,.,TRBV19,TGTGCCAGTAGTACCCAGATTCAAGAGACCCAGTACTTC,CASSTQIQETQYF
many,TRBJ1-4,.,TRBV2,TGTGCCAGCAGGCGCACGACAGACACTAATGAAAAACTGTTTTTT,CASRRTTDTNEKLFF
few,TRBJ1-5,.,TRBV27,TGTGCCAGCAGTTTAGGTGGAGAGGGCAATCAGCCCCAGCATTTT,CASSLGGEGNQPQHF
few,TRBJ1-2,.,TRBV6-1,TGTGCCAGCGGAGGGGGAGGAAGGGGCTACACCTTC,CASGGGGRGYTF
few,TRBJ1-1,.,TRBV6-5,TGTGCCAGCAGTTCCCTACAGGGTTCGAACACTGAAGCTTTCTTT,CASSSLQGSNTEAFF
few,TRBJ1-4,.,TRBV29-1,TGCAGCGTCGGCGAGGGGCGGGGTGAAAAACTGTTTTTT,CSVGEGRGEKLFF
few,TRBJ1-2,.,TRBV5-1,TGCGCCAGCAGCTTGGACGTCGACTATGGCTACACCTTC,CASSLDVDYGYTF
few,TRBJ2-7,.,TRBV5-1,TGCGCCAGCAGCACAAACTACGAGCAGTACTTC,CASSTNYEQYF
.,TRBJ1-2,.,TRBV3-1,TGTGCCAGCAGCCAAGATCTGGATGACTATGGCTACACCTTC,CASSQDLDDYGYTF
few,TRBJ1-3,.,TRBV5-1,TGCGCCAGCAGGTTCCGGGGGCTCGGAAACACCATATATTTT,CASRFRGLGNTIYF
.,TRBJ1-2,.,TRBV28,TGTGCCAGCAGTCCAGCACCGCCCCAAGGCTACACCTTC,CASSPAPPQGYTF
.,TRBJ2-5,.,TRBV3-1,TGTGCCAGCAGCGATTCACTCGGACTGCAAGAGACCCAGTACTTC,CASSDSLGLQETQYF
.,TRBJ1-2,.,TRBV7-9,TGCGCCAGCAGCTTTCGGGGGGTTCACCATGGCTACACCTTC,CASSFRGVHHGYTF
.,TRBJ1-1,.,TRBV29-1,TGCAGCGTATCCTATGGGGGTCGGGGCACTGAAGCTTTCTTT,CSVSYGGRGTEAFF
.,TRBJ1-5,.,TRBV5-1,TGCGCCAGCAGCGTCGGACCCGGGGCAGGCAGCAATCAGCCCCAGCATTTT,CASSVGPGAGSNQPQHF
.,TRBJ1-2,TRBD1,TRBV30,TGTGCCTCTACAGGGGGCGCGGGCTATGGCTACACCTTC,CASTGGAGYGYTF
.,TRBJ2-5,TRBD1,TRBV20-1,TGCAGTGCTAGCTCAGGGGGCGGCCTCCTGGTGACCCAGTACTTC,CSASSGGGLLVTQYF
few,TRBJ1-5,.,TRBV7-9,TGTGCCAGCAGCTTTGAGGGGGGCGGTCAGCCCCAGCATTTT,CASSFEGGGQPQHF
.,TRBJ1-1,.,TRBV30,TGTGCCTGGAGTGTACTGGCATGGGCTGAAGCTTTCTTT,CAWSVLAWAEAFF
.,TRBJ1-1,.,TRBV19,TGTGCCAGTAGTTCTCGTAGGGATTCCACTGAAGCTTTCTTT,CASSSRRDSTEAFF
few,TRBJ1-6,.,TRBV20-1,TGCAGTGCTAGACACAATTCACCCCTCCACTTT,CSARHNSPLHF
.,TRBJ2-7,TRBD1,TRBV9,TGTGCCAGCAGCGGCCGACAGGGGAGAACCTACGAGCAGTACTTC,CASSGRQGRTYEQYF
few,TRBJ1-2,.,TRBV11-2,TGTGCCAGCAGCTTAGAACCTAGGCTGGGGTATGGCTACACCTTC,CASSLEPRLGYGYTF
many,TRBJ2-5,TRBD2,TRBV7-2,TGTGCCAGCAGCTTGGGAGCGGGAGGTCTCCAAGAGACCCAGTACTTC,CASSLGAGGLQETQYF
few,TRBJ2-5,.,TRBV11-2,TGTGCCAGCAGCTTCTCCCGGTTCGGGACCCCACAAGAGACCCAGTACTTC,CASSFSRFGTPQETQYF
.,TRBJ2-2,TRBD1,TRBV12-5,TGTGCTAGTGGCGCAACAGGGGGCGGACCCATCGGGGAGCTGTTTTTT,CASGATGGGPIGELFF
many,TRBJ1-2,.,TRBV10-3,TGTGCCATCAGTACAACTTCAGGGCTGGCGCTACCGTGGCTATATGGCTACACCTTC,CAISTTSGLALPWLYGYTF
few,TRBJ2-7,.,TRBV12-5,TGTGCTAGTGGTTTGGGTTACGAGCAGTACTTC,CASGLGYEQYF
few,TRBJ2-3,.,TRBV7-2,TGTGCCAGCAGCTCTTACTCTAACACAGATACGCAGTATTTT,CASSSYSNTDTQYF
.,TRBJ2-7,TRBD2,TRBV6-1,TGTGCCAGCAATCTTCTCTTCGGGACTAGCGAGGCCTACGAGCAGTACTTC,CASNLLFGTSEAYEQYF
many,TRBJ2-2,.,TRBV2,TGTGCCAGCAGTGTCGACTCCTTACCCACCGGGGAGCTGTTTTTT,CASSVDSLPTGELFF
.,TRBJ2-7,TRBD1,TRBV5-5,TGTGCCAGCAGCTTCATGCCGGGACAGGGGTACGAGCAGTACTTC,CASSFMPGQGYEQYF
few,TRBJ1-1,.,TRBV29-1,TGCAGCGTTGGGTGGCAGGGTAACACTGAAGCTTTCTTT,CSVGWQGNTEAFF
.,TRBJ1-1,TRBD1,TRBV11-2,TGTGCCAGCAGCCCAGGGGGGGCGTTCACTGAAGCTTTCTTT,CASSPGGAFTEAFF
.,TRBJ1-1,TRBD1,TRBV3-1,TGTGCCAGCAGCCAAGAAATGGGGACAGGGGGAACCACTGAAGCTTTCTTT,CASSQEMGTGGTTEAFF
.,TRBJ2-5,.,TRBV29-1,TGCAGCGTTGTGGTTAGTGTGGAGACCCAGTACTTC,CSVVVSVETQYF
.,TRBJ2-7,.,TRBV4-2,TGTGCCAGCAGCCAAGTCGCCCAACTTACCTACGAGCAGTACTTC,CASSQVAQLTYEQYF